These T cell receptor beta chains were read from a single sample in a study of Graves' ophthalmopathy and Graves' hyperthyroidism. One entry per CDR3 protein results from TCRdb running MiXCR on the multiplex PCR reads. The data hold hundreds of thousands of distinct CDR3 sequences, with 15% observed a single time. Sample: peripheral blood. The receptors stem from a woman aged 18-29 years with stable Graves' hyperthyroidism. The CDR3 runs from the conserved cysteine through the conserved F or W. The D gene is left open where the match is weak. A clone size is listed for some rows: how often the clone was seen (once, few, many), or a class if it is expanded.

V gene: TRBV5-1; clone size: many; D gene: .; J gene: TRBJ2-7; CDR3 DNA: TGTGCCAGCAGCTTAGGGTTCGAGCAGTACTTC; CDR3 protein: CASSLGFEQYF
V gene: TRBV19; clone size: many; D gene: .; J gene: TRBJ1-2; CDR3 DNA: TGTGCCAGTAGTACCTACAAAGGGGGCTATGGCTACACCTTC; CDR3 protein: CASSTYKGGYGYTF
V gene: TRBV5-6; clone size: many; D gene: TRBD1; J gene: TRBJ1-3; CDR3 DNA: TGTGCCAGCAGCCTCTACGACAGGACAGGGATGAACACCATATATTTT; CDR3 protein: CASSLYDRTGMNTIYF
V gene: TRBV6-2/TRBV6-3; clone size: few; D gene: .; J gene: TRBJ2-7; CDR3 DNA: TGTGCCAGCAGTTACCGAGGACACGGCTCCTACGAGCAGTACTTC; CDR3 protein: CASSYRGHGSYEQYF
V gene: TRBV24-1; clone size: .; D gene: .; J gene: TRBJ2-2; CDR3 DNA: TGTGCCGCCAGTGATCTTTGGACAGAGAACACCGGGGAGCTGTTTTTT; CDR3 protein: CAASDLWTENTGELFF
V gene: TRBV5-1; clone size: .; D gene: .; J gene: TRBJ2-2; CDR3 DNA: TGCGCCAGCAGCCGACCGGGGACCGGGGAGCTGTTTTTT; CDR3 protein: CASSRPGTGELFF
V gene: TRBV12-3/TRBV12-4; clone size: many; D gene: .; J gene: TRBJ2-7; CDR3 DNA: TGTGCCAGCAGTTTTAGGGTAGGCGAGCAGTACTTC; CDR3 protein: CASSFRVGEQYF
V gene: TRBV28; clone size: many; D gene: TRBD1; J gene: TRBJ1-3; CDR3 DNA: TGTGCCAGCAGTTACCCGGGACAGGGGGTTCTCTCTGGAAACACCATATATTTT; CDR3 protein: CASSYPGQGVLSGNTIYF
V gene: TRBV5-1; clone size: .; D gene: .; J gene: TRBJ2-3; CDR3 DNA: TGCGCCAGCAGCTTGGAGGAGGGTACGCAGTATTTT; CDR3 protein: CASSLEEGTQYF
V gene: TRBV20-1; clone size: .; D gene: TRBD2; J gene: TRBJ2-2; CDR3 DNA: TGCAGTGCCTCTCGACTAAATTCCTGGACTAGCCCCGGGGAGCTGTTTTTT; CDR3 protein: CSASRLNSWTSPGELFF